This TCR beta chain was found in a study of T cells in Graves' hyperthyroidism and ophthalmopathy. There were TCR beta CDR3 regions amplified from RNA transcripts. The study used the HTBI primer set for a first-round RT-PCR of the TCR CDR3. Using its own MiXCR run on the multiplex PCR reads, TCRdb lists one record per CDR3 protein. The table has roughly 500,000 distinct CDR3 sequences, approximately 15% seen once; the top ten hold around 5.4%. Using 10 ml of fresh peripheral blood, PBMCs were prepared. Germline V lookup: CDR1 LNHNV, CDR2 YYDKDF (reference sequence). Trimming pared 0 bases from V and 6 bases from J, leaving 14 bases between. The CDR3 extends over 16 amino acids.

The sequence came from a woman aged 30 to 39 with Graves' hyperthyroidism that later progressed to Graves' ophthalmopathy. Material: blood. The V gene is TRBV15, the J gene TRBJ2-2; D unresolved. The CDR3 DNA follows: TGTGCCACCAGCAGAGATTCGGAGACAAGCGCCGGGGAGCTGTTTTTT. Protein: CATSRDSETSAGELFF.